This T cell receptor (beta chain) came from a study of T cell repertoires in cytomegalovirus infection. On the study more broadly: CMV epitopes used comprised recently identified HLA-C-restricted ones and well-studied HLA-B-restricted ones. Indications of both CMV infection and matching HLA type were provided by public TCR beta signatures.

Study observations and caveats: Ex vivo responses were dominated by HLA-C-restricted CMV-specific TCR beta clonotypes.

The CDR3 has 16 residues. V dropped 5 bases and J dropped 4 bases, with 17 bases sitting between them. Per the germline V gene, CDR1 is SGHVS and CDR2 is FNYEAQ. TCRdb used MiXCR to reprocess the reads, holding one entry per CDR3 protein. The table lists about 770,000 distinct CDR3 sequences, around 29% of them singletons, with roughly 13% in the top ten. This clonotype has a handful of counts. Antigen unknown. This TCR came from a human donor in good health (CMV status not recorded). Some clones in this sample may be carry-over from other donors' samples. This sample comprised cultured CD8+ T cells from PBMCs, obtained from culture after CMV antigen stimulation. The V call is TRBV7-6, the J call TRBJ2-2, with D possibly TRBD2 on 5 matching bases. The CDR3 DNA is TGTGCCAGCAGCGAGGGCCACAAAGGGCTCACCGGGGAGCTGTTTTTT. Translating it yields CASSEGHKGLTGELFF.